This entry is about one TCR beta chain. Its antigen is not identified. Assay: immunoSEQ multiplex PCR; the TCRdb copy retains only in-frame clones and omits some. The sample shows approximately 17,000 clones, 80% of them seen only once. This specimen belongs to a study of PD-1 blockade in classical Hodgkin lymphoma. Turning to the study itself: Nivolumab dosed at 3 mg/kg went to patients intravenously every 2 weeks. Whole-study results and caveats: By C4D1, CD4+ diversity increased significantly, especially in complete responders. Complete responders had baseline diversity similar to newly diagnosed patients. Before treatment, TCR diversity in newly diagnosed patients was reportedly lower than in healthy donors.

The V gene's germline CDR1 is SGHRS and CDR2 YFSETQ. The length of the CDR3 is 15 residues. After removal of 1 base from V and 3 bases from J, the junction contained 5 bases not matched to a gene. Every one of the patients relapsed after autologous stem cell transplantation (brentuximab vedotin exposure was variable). V is TRBV5-1 and J is TRBJ2-5; 8 bases agree with TRBD1. The receptor's source is a human donor with classical Hodgkin lymphoma. The material was peripheral blood mononuclear cells (PBMCs), obtained at baseline. CDR3 DNA: TGCGCCAGCAGCTTGTCCCGGACAGGGAAAGAGACCCAGTACTTC. It translates to CASSLSRTGKETQYF.